This TCR beta chain originates from a study of blood T cell repertoires in COVID-19 (TCRdb year 2020). General notes on the study: Collaborator samples came from the United States, Italy and Spain and covered acute and convalescent phases of COVID-19. The prospective study material was composed of cDNA or gDNA derived from T cells, B-cell-depleted T cells, or PBMCs. Subjects who had been exposed to COVID-19, were actively infected with it, or had recovered from it provided the deeply sampled blood TCRbeta repertoires that made up the dataset. A freely available public database, intended as a resource for researchers studying the immune response to SARS-CoV-2, is where the repertoires were released. The samples were drawn from two sources: the first 160 participants of the ongoing ImmuneRACE study, and 1,000 to 1,500 subjects contributed by 6 global collaborators. A de-identified subject ID, COVID-19 status, age in years and sex were almost always included in the sample metadata. Where available, HLA class I and class II types were obtained from metadata supplied by the sample provider rather than from assay-based typing.

For CDR1 and CDR2, the germline V gene (reference sequence) lists LGHDT and YNNKEL. Reading from cysteine to phenylalanine, the CDR3 counts 15 amino acids. The DNA shown is the 45-base CDR3, in frame from base 1. Trimming removed 4 bases from V and 3 bases from J; the gene matches leave 8 bases unexplained. Ten or more counts support this clone. The clone's antigen remains unknown. No much larger clone is present one base from it, and per-base qualities are unavailable. Collaborating institutions collected whole blood in K2EDTA tubes following their own protocols. For TCRbeta analysis, collaborators shipped samples in one of three forms: frozen whole blood, isolated PBMCs, or DNA extracted from either of those sample types. TCRbeta CDR3 regions were amplified from genomic DNA using the immunoSEQ Assay, a bias-controlled multiplex PCR. Under the source paper's analysis protocol: Within the assay, amplification of reference gene primers was used to estimate how many nucleated cells each sample contained. To quantify the absolute abundance of each unique TCRbeta CDR3 rearrangement, sequence reads were collapsed and filtered. For each sample, productive Simpson clonality was calculated as the square root of Simpson's diversity index across productive rearrangements. TCRdb took this table from immuneACCESS and kept in-frame rearrangements with V and J called. Such tables lack part of the clones; where checked against another copy, unresolved V genes explain under half of the gap, and the rest is unexplained. V, J and clone size reflect that table, while D and trimming were determined from the DNA. The sample table shows 100,000 to 150,000 clones, and roughly three quarters are seen once. The ten largest clones capture 1.9% of the sample.

What the authors observed across the whole study: Clinical and demographic metadata were provided uncurated, with the amount varying by source and participant.

What was sequenced was peripheral blood. This TCR came from a woman aged 65 to 85 with acute or convalescent COVID-19. The V gene is TRBV3-1 (or the pseudogene TRBV3-2) and the J gene is TRBJ1-1, and 7 junctional nucleotides match TRBD1. The nucleotide sequence is given as TGTGCCAGCAGCCCTGGACAGGCGTGGCACACTGAAGCTTTCTTT. It is translated as CASSPGQAWHTEAFF.